The clone carrying this T cell receptor beta chain was counted a few times. This sample is drawn from a study of prognosis after radiotherapy for stage I lung cancer. With two-round multiplex PCR, TCR beta CDR3 sequences were amplified from genomic DNA. First-round PCR amplification was performed with primers specific to each TRBV and TRBJ gene. MiXCR, run by TCRdb on the multiplex PCR reads, gives a single entry per CDR3 protein. Among about 27,000 distinct CDR3 sequences listed, 25% to 35% were seen once. This CDR3 is built from 18 residues. CDR1 LGHDT and CDR2 YNNKEL come from the germline V gene (reference sequence). The trim removed 0 bases at V and 6 bases at J, leaving 13 bases unmatched.

The starting material was PBMCs, obtained before or after stereotactic body radiation therapy (not recorded which). The chain carries TRBV3-1 and TRBJ1-5, with 8 bases lining up with TRBD1. This clonotype was obtained from a donor over 45 with non-small cell lung cancer. CDR3 loop: CASSQDLGLGQVGQPQHF. CDR3 nucleotides: TGTGCCAGCAGCCAAGATTTGGGGCTGGGACAGGTAGGTCAGCCCCAGCATTTT.